The 10 T cell receptor beta chains below all came from one sample that was sequenced in a study of T cells in tuberculosis. Time point denoted: new active TB diagnosis, blood taken before or within 7 days of starting treatment. Libraries were prepared by immunoSEQ multiplex PCR; TCRdb keeps only in-frame clonotypes and omits some of them. The sample includes roughly 31,000 clones, about 83% of them seen just once. The material sequenced was PBMCs, taken at tuberculosis diagnosis. Receptors were obtained from an adult with tuberculosis.

This chain joins TRBV9 and TRBJ2-1, with TRBD1 matching over 12 bases. Germline lookup yields CDR1 SGDLS and CDR2 YYNGEE. J was trimmed by 8 bases and V by 4 bases; bases with no gene match: 10. This CDR3 has 16 residues. CDR3 in amino acids: CASSITTGTGGHEQFF. Here the CDR3 DNA reads TGTGCCAGCAGCATCACAACCGGGACAGGGGGCCATGAGCAGTTCTTC.

This rearrangement joins TRBV5-4 to TRBJ1-1; no clear D. CDR3 length: 13 amino acids. V dropped 4 bases and J dropped 2 bases, with 9 bases sitting between them. The germline gives CDR1 SGHNT, CDR2 YYREEE (reference sequence). The CDR3 nucleotides are TGTGCCAGCAGCCGCGGCCTCAACACTGAAGCTTTCTTT. This encodes CASSRGLNTEAFF.

V and J are TRBV7-3 and TRBJ2-3; 10 bases are a match to TRBD2. V trimming: 0 bases; J trimming: 2 bases; junction bases outside the gene matches: 5. Germline-derived CDR1 and CDR2 are SGHTA and FQGTGA. CDR3 length equals 17 residues. The CDR3 protein is CASSLTALAGNTDTQYF. DNA for the CDR3: TGTGCCAGCAGCTTAACGGCACTAGCGGGGAACACAGATACGCAGTATTTT.

In this sample, this clone turned up once. The chain links TRBV9 to TRBJ2-7; 7 nucleotides agree with TRBD1. This CDR3 comprises 15 residues. V dropped 1 base and J dropped 1; count of bases not matched to a gene: 5. Germline V gene data show CDR1 as SGDLS and CDR2 as YYNGEE. CDR3 sequence reads: CASSVQPGQSYEQYF. CDR3 in DNA: TGTGCCAGCAGCGTACAACCGGGACAGTCCTACGAGCAGTACTTC.

The rearrangement links TRBV11-2 to TRBJ2-7, with 8 bases identical to TRBD2. Germline V CDR1 and CDR2: SGHAT, FQNNGV. This CDR3 contains 15 residues. V lost 5 bases and J lost 4; bases outside the gene matches: 10. The chain's CDR3 is CASSTPGREVYEQYF. The CDR3 nucleotides read TGTGCCAGCAGCACCCCGGGGCGGGAGGTTTACGAGCAGTACTTC.

This sequence joins TRBV30 and TRBJ2-3; a possible D gene is TRBD1 (6 bases). Trimming pared 2 bases from V and 7 bases from J, leaving 19 bases between. This CDR3 spans 15 amino acids. Germline V lookup: CDR1 GTSNPN, CDR2 SVGIG (reference sequence). CDR3 nucleotides: TGTGCCTGGAGTCCCACAGGGAATGCACAAAATACGCAGTATTTT. Encoded protein: CAWSPTGNAQNTQYF.

The gene calls are TRBV4-1 and TRBJ2-7, with 9 bases lining up with TRBD2. J gave up 4 bases and V 1 base, and 11 bases lay outside the gene matches. Germline CDR1 reads MGHRA; CDR2 reads YSYEKL. The CDR3 runs 17 residues. The CDR3 nucleotides are TGCGCCAGCAGCCAAGCAGAGGGGAGCGGGGGGAGGTACGAGCAGTACTTC. Protein: CASSQAEGSGGRYEQYF.

The J gene is TRBJ2-2, the V gene TRBV19, with TRBD2 identical over 10 bases. The CDR3 totals 16 residues. The V segment lost 7 bases and the J segment 0 bases; nucleotides outside the gene matches: 5. The germline gives CDR1 LNHDA, CDR2 SQIVND (reference sequence). CDR3 bases: TGTGCCAGTATAGCGGGAGGTCACGCGAACACCGGGGAGCTGTTTTTT. Translation gives CASIAGGHANTGELFF.

The rearrangement joins TRBV7-2 to TRBJ2-2; D gene unclear. The CDR3 is 15 amino acids. Looked up from germline, CDR1 is SGHTA and CDR2 is FQGNSA. The germline V and J ends were trimmed by 2 bases and 2 bases, with 9 bases remaining between them. This chain's CDR3 is CASSLSLKNTGELFF. The CDR3 region has the DNA TGTGCCAGCAGCTTATCTCTAAAAAACACCGGGGAGCTGTTTTTT.

The rearrangement joins TRBV6-5 to TRBJ1-2; D is unclear. With 2 bases removed from V and 3 bases from J, the gap between germline ends came to 13 bases. Germline V gene sequence: CDR1 MNHEY, CDR2 SVGAGI. The CDR3 length is 15 residues. CDR3 loop: CASSYRPGKDYGYTF. As DNA, the CDR3 is TGTGCCAGCAGTTACAGGCCGGGGAAGGACTATGGCTACACCTTC.